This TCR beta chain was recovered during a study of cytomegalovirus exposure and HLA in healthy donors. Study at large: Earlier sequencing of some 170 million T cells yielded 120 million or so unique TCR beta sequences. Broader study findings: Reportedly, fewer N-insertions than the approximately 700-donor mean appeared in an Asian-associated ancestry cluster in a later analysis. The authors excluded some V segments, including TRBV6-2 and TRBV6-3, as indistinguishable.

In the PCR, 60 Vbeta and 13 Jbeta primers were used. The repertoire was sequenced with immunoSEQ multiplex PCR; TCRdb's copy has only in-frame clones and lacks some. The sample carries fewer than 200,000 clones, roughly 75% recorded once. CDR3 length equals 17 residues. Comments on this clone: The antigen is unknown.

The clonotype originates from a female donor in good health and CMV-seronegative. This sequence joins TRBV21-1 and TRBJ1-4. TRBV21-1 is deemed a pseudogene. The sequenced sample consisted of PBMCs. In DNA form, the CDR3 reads TGTGCCAGCAGCACCTCCCGGTGGAGACTGCAGCATGAAAAACTGTTTTTT. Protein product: CASSTSRWRLQHEKLFF.